These T cell receptor beta chains were read from a single sample in a study of cytomegalovirus exposure and HLA in healthy donors. Produced via immunoSEQ multiplex PCR; TCRdb's table is partial and in-frame only. The sample shows fewer than 200,000 clones, under 85% of them seen only once. Sequenced: PBMCs. The receptors were gathered from a human donor in good health. Both conserved end residues are part of each CDR3. D genes are given only for firm matches. Size is stated for part of the rows, as once, few or many counts, or as a class when the clone is expanded.

>TRBV7-2|-|TRBJ1-6|TRBD1
CASSQSRDRFGNSPLHF
TGTGCCAGCAGCCAGTCGCGGGACAGGTTTGGTAATTCACCCCTCCACTTT
>TRBV19|once|TRBJ2-5|TRBD2
CASMGGETQYF
TGTGCCAGTATGGGGGGGGAGACCCAGTACTTC
>TRBV5-4|-|TRBJ1-2|TRBD1
CASSFLQGNGYTF
TGTGCCAGCAGCTTCCTACAGGGGAATGGCTACACCTTC
>TRBV7-9|-|TRBJ1-1|TRBD1
CASSPGTGSTEAFF
TGTGCCAGCAGCCCTGGGACAGGTAGCACTGAAGCTTTCTTT
>TRBV7-9|-|TRBJ2-3|TRBD2
CSSSRLGGADTQYF
TGTTCCAGCAGCCGCCTCGGGGGGGCAGATACGCAGTATTTT
>TRBV7-9|-|TRBJ2-7|TRBD1
CASSPKTGAYEQYF
TGTGCCAGCAGCCCCAAGACAGGGGCTTACGAGCAGTACTTC
>TRBV7-2|-|TRBJ2-7|TRBD1
CASSLAWTGTYEQYF
TGTGCCAGCAGCTTAGCCTGGACAGGGACCTACGAGCAGTACTTC
>TRBV7-2|few|TRBJ2-7|-
CASSFGLHSYEQYF
TGTGCCAGCAGCTTCGGACTACACTCCTACGAGCAGTACTTC
>TRBV19|few|TRBJ1-5|-
CASTDRDTGHQPQHF
TGTGCCAGTACCGACCGGGACACGGGGCATCAGCCCCAGCATTTT
>TRBV15|-|TRBJ2-1|-
CATSRDQGNPRGEQFF
TGTGCCACCAGCAGAGATCAGGGTAACCCCAGGGGTGAGCAGTTCTTC
>TRBV5-1|-|TRBJ2-3|-
CASSLGGAGDTQYF
TGCGCCAGCAGCTTGGGCGGGGCCGGGGATACGCAGTATTTT
>TRBV5-6|-|TRBJ1-1|TRBD1
CASSDPQGAGGASEAFF
TGTGCCAGCAGCGATCCACAGGGGGCTGGAGGGGCATCTGAAGCTTTCTTT
>TRBV4-1|-|TRBJ2-7|-
CASSQVGTEQYF
TGCGCCAGCAGCCAAGTCGGGACAGAGCAGTACTTC
>TRBV19|-|TRBJ2-2|-
CASSIRQNTGELFF
TGTGCCAGTAGTATTCGACAGAACACCGGGGAGCTGTTTTTT